These 15 T cell receptor beta chains share one sample of origin, sequenced in a study of T-cell memory formation after mild COVID-19. TCRdb reprocessed the 5' RACE reads with MiXCR, giving one entry per CDR3 protein. The sample holds hundreds of thousands of distinct CDR3 sequences, roughly 21% seen once. The sample comprised PBMCs or a T cell subset sorted from them (not recorded which). These receptors came from an adult woman who had mild COVID-19 (a few samples of this study predate the infection). Cell type and time point are not known.

The chain has TRBV6-2 or TRBV6-3 and TRBJ2-7, with TRBD2 identical over 10 bases. V was clipped by 1 base and J by 5 bases; unmatched bases: 8. The CDR3 covers 16 residues. Germline V CDR1 and CDR2: MNHEY, SVGEGT. CDR3 loop: CASSYFQGLAYHEQYF. The CDR3 region has the DNA TGTGCCAGCAGTTACTTTCAGGGACTAGCGTACCACGAGCAGTACTTC.

This clonotype has only a few counts. This chain connects TRBV7-9 to TRBJ1-1; D is uncertain. Germline V gene lookup returns CDR1 SEHNR and CDR2 FQNEAQ (reference sequence). Deletions cut 3 bases from V and 6 bases from J, with 8 bases between. The CDR3 sequence is 12 residues long. The CDR3 region has the DNA TGTGCCAGCAGCTTTGGTATCCCTGAAGCTTTCTTT. This sequence encodes CASSFGIPEAFF.

This clonotype was seen repeatedly, ten times or more. This sequence joins TRBV12-3 or TRBV12-4 and TRBJ2-1; 7 bases are shared with TRBD1. The V gene end was trimmed by 6 bases and the J gene end by 7 bases; junction bases not matched to a gene: 3. This CDR3 spans 12 amino acids. In DNA form, the CDR3 reads TGTGCCAGCAGCTTACAGGGGAATGAGCAGTTCTTC. It specifies CASSLQGNEQFF.

The chain employs TRBV27 and TRBJ2-7; 10 nucleotides agree with TRBD2. Germline lookup yields CDR1 MNHEY and CDR2 SMNVEV (reference sequence). The CDR3 covers 14 residues. With V trimmed by 3 bases and J by 9 bases, 8 bases remained unmatched. The DNA of the CDR3 is TGTGCCAGCAGTTTGCTTAGCGGGAGGAAAGTGCAGTACTTC. The encoded protein is CASSLLSGRKVQYF.

There are a few counts of this clonotype. The chain employs TRBV5-1 and TRBJ2-7; 8 bases are shared with TRBD1. The CDR3 extends over 14 amino acids. The V segment lost 2 bases and the J segment 3 bases; nucleotides outside the gene matches: 4. Germline V CDR1 and CDR2: SGHRS, YFSETQ. CDR3 nucleotides: TGCGCCAGCAGCTTCTCAGGACAGGGCTACGAGCAGTACTTC. The encoded protein is CASSFSGQGYEQYF.

This clonotype showed up many times. This rearrangement joins TRBV7-3 to TRBJ2-1; D might be TRBD1 (5 bases). V dropped 5 bases and J dropped 2 bases, with 22 bases sitting between them. Germline CDR1 and CDR2: SGHTA and FQGTGA. This CDR3 contains 18 residues. CDR3 in DNA: TGTGCCAGCAGCCTAAACCTCCCAGGGCCCAAACCCTACAATGAGCAGTTCTTC. Its translation: CASSLNLPGPKPYNEQFF.

V usage is TRBV19 and J usage is TRBJ2-7, with D perhaps matching TRBD2 (5 bases). V was cut by 4 bases and J by 2 bases, with 9 bases left in between. Germline values: CDR1 LNHDA, CDR2 SQIVND (reference sequence). CDR3 length: 13 amino acids. The CDR3 DNA sequence: TGTGCCAGTAGTAGAGACTATCCCTACGAGCAGTACTTC. Translated, it gives CASSRDYPYEQYF.

The chain employs TRBV7-2 and TRBJ1-1, with no clear D. V lost 1 base and J lost 4, with 10 bases in between. The CDR3 spans 14 residues. Looked up from germline, CDR1 is SGHTA and CDR2 is FQGNSA. CDR3 DNA sequence: TGTGCCAGCAGCTTAGTCCGGCAGACCACTGAAGCTTTCTTT. This codes for CASSLVRQTTEAFF.

This clonotype was detected a few times. The chain employs TRBV20-1 and TRBJ2-4; D not certain. The V end lost 3 bases, the J end lost 0 bases, and 12 bases lay between the germline ends. There are 15 residues in the CDR3. The germline V gene encodes CDR1 DFQATT and CDR2 SNEGSKA (reference sequence). The CDR3 reads CSASFTSLAKNIQYF. The CDR3 DNA sequence: TGCAGTGCTAGCTTTACCTCGCTAGCCAAAAACATTCAGTACTTC.

This clonotype was picked up a small number of times. This sequence joins TRBV7-6 and TRBJ2-3; D might be TRBD1 or TRBD2, each matching 5 bases. Germline assignment: CDR1 SGHVS and CDR2 FNYEAQ. Trimming took off 4 bases at V and 2 bases at J, with 16 bases between the two ends. The CDR3 is made up of 16 amino acids. The DNA of the CDR3 is TGTGCCAGCAGCTCCCGGGGCACGACAAACACAGATACGCAGTATTTT. Amino acid sequence: CASSSRGTTNTDTQYF.

This clonotype appeared many times. The chain links TRBV12-3 or TRBV12-4 to TRBJ1-2; no reliable D call. V lost 6 bases to trimming and J lost 8 bases, with 16 bases between them. This CDR3 comprises 13 residues. CDR3 loop: CASSRQGVEGYTF. DNA for the CDR3: TGTGCCAGCAGCCGACAAGGAGTAGAAGGCTACACCTTC.

The chain joins TRBV29-1 to TRBJ1-1, with 7 bases matching TRBD1. In germline, CDR1 is SQVTM, CDR2 ANQGSEA. CDR3 length: 13 residues. The V and J ends lost 6 bases and 3 bases, in that order; junction bases with no gene match: 7. CDR3 region: CSVPTGQYTEAFF. In DNA, the CDR3 is TGCAGCGTGCCGACAGGGCAGTACACTGAAGCTTTCTTT.

This clonotype has only a few counts. This sequence joins TRBV5-1 and TRBJ2-1, with 11 nucleotides matching TRBD2. The CDR3 is 15 residues long. The germline V gene has CDR1 SGHRS and CDR2 YFSETQ. The V segment lost 0 bases and the J segment 8 bases; nucleotides outside the gene matches: 4. The CDR3 DNA reads as TGCGCCAGCAGCTTGGAACTAGCGGGAGTCGATGAGCAGTTCTTC. It is translated as CASSLELAGVDEQFF.

V is TRBV6-1 and J is TRBJ2-3, with a tentative D call TRBD2 (7 bases). Trimming pared 7 bases from V and 6 bases from J, leaving 26 bases between. Germline values: CDR1 MNHNS, CDR2 SASEGT. This CDR3 contains 17 residues. Here the CDR3 DNA reads TGTGCCAGCATAGGAGGGGGGGCGGGGGCGCTCAGCGATACGCAGTATTTT. Its translation: CASIGGGAGALSDTQYF.

Only a few counts were recorded for this clonotype. This sequence joins TRBV12-3 or TRBV12-4 and TRBJ2-3; D may be TRBD2 (6 bases). CDR3 size: 14 residues. Trimming shortened V by 6 bases and J by 8 bases, and 18 bases separated the two germline ends. The CDR3 here is CASSLGLPSGTQYF. CDR3 nucleotides: TGTGCCAGCAGCCTGGGACTTCCGAGTGGTACGCAGTATTTT.